Below, 21 T cell receptor beta chains from the same sample are listed, as sequenced in a study of T cell responses to AZD1222 COVID-19 vaccine. Some clones are missing from TCRdb's copy, which holds only in-frame ones; the method was immunoSEQ multiplex PCR. There are fewer than 150,000 clones in the sample; approximately 86% occur only once, and under 3.5% lies in the top ten. Material: peripheral blood, obtained on day 0 of AZD1222 vaccination. These receptors came from an adult in good health.

The rearrangement joins TRBV11-3 to TRBJ1-1; D is unresolved. The CDR3 has 12 amino acids. V was trimmed by 11 bases and J by 0 bases, leaving 10 bases between them. The germline V gene encodes CDR1 SGHNT and CDR2 YENEEA. The CDR3 sequence: CAGYNLNTEAFF. CDR3 DNA sequence: TGTGCCGGGTACAACTTGAACACTGAAGCTTTCTTT.

The chain couples TRBV3-1 (or the pseudogene TRBV3-2) to TRBJ2-7, with TRBD1 matching 9 bases. Germline values: CDR1 LGHDT, CDR2 YNNKEL (reference sequence). The CDR3 totals 16 residues. V lost 3 bases and J lost 3; bases outside the gene matches: 9. CDR3 protein: CASSQRPGQGDYEQYF. The CDR3 DNA follows: TGTGCCAGCAGCCAGCGACCGGGACAGGGAGACTACGAGCAGTACTTC.

The rearrangement uses TRBV19 and TRBJ1-1; tentative D call: TRBD1 (5 bases). Deletions cut 6 bases from V and 0 bases from J, with 8 bases between. The germline V gene encodes CDR1 LNHDA and CDR2 SQIVND (reference sequence). The CDR3 length is 13 residues. The CDR3 nucleotides read TGTGCCAGTAGCCAGACAGTGAACACTGAAGCTTTCTTT. Amino acid sequence: CASSQTVNTEAFF.

The chain joins TRBV12-3 or TRBV12-4 to TRBJ1-2; 7 bases fit TRBD1. The CDR3 loop spans 12 amino acids. With 6 bases clipped from V and 4 bases from J, the junction kept 2 bases outside the gene matches. This CDR3 is CASRRDSYGYTF. DNA for the CDR3: TGTGCCAGCAGACGGGACAGCTATGGCTACACCTTC.

This chain connects TRBV6-2 or TRBV6-3 to TRBJ1-5; D is undetermined. This CDR3 has 15 amino acids. Looked up from germline, CDR1 is MNHEY and CDR2 is SVGEGT. Trimming pared 0 bases from V and 7 bases from J, leaving 13 bases between. CDR3 protein: CASSYSPPGRQPQHF. The DNA for the CDR3 is TGTGCCAGCAGTTACTCTCCACCGGGGAGGCAGCCCCAGCATTTT.

The gene calls are TRBV4-2 and TRBJ2-5; the D gene is possibly TRBD1 (5 bases). This CDR3 has 15 amino acids. V lost 4 bases to trimming and J lost 1 base, with 13 bases between them. Germline-derived CDR1 and CDR2 are LGHNA and YNFKEQ. CDR3 protein: CASSLKADSQETQYF. As DNA, the CDR3 is TGTGCCAGCAGCCTCAAGGCCGACAGCCAAGAGACCCAGTACTTC.

The chain employs TRBV2 and TRBJ1-6, with no clear D. The length of the CDR3 is 17 residues. CDR1 and CDR2 from the germline V gene are SNHLY and FYNNEI. Trimming removed 4 bases from V and 9 bases from J, with 22 bases in between. CDR3 nucleotide sequence: TGTGCCAGCAGTGGCCAAGAGGGCGAGTATGATAGTTCACCCCTCCACTTT. Amino acid sequence: CASSGQEGEYDSSPLHF.

The V gene is TRBV21-1, the J gene TRBJ2-7; TRBD1 reflects the table's D call only, with no check against the DNA. TRBV21-1 has pseudogene status. The CDR3 is made up of 14 amino acids. The CDR3 is CASSPRDRYVVQYF. CDR3 bases: TGTGCCAGCAGCCCCCGGGACAGGTACGTCGTGCAGTACTTC.

The chain combines TRBV30 with TRBJ2-1; D ambiguous. Germline V gene sequence: CDR1 GTSNPN, CDR2 SVGIG (reference sequence). The CDR3 runs to 11 residues. V shed 6 bases and J shed 9 bases, with 12 bases lying between them. This CDR3 reads CACDGPSEQFF. The CDR3 DNA sequence: TGTGCCTGTGACGGGCCTAGTGAGCAGTTCTTC.

This rearrangement joins TRBV5-1 to TRBJ1-5; D is possibly TRBD1 (5 bases). The CDR3 covers 15 residues. CDR1 and CDR2 from the germline V gene are SGHRS and YFSETQ. The germline V and J ends were trimmed by 6 bases and 3 bases, with 16 bases remaining between them. CDR3 DNA: TGCGCCAGCAATCGGGGCAGGTATGACAATCAGCCCCAGCATTTT. Translation: CASNRGRYDNQPQHF.

The V call is TRBV3-1 (or the pseudogene TRBV3-2), the J call TRBJ1-1; D remains unclear. The ends were cut back, 3 bases at V and 1 base at J, with 6 bases in the middle. The CDR3 is made up of 13 amino acids. The V gene's germline CDR1 is LGHDT and CDR2 YNNKEL (reference sequence). Written as DNA, the CDR3 is TGTGCCAGCAGCCAGTCAACGAACACTGAAGCTTTCTTT. Protein sequence: CASSQSTNTEAFF.

A note on this clone: Germline is not matched at one junction end, which may reflect a read error. This rearrangement joins TRBV6-5 to TRBJ1-6; D is unresolved. From germline, CDR1 is MNHEY and CDR2 SVGAGI. This CDR3 contains 14 residues. The CDR3, as DNA: TGTGCCAGCATTTACCACTTGGGTAATTCACCCCTCCACTTT. Protein product: CASIYHLGNSPLHF.

The chain uses TRBV30 and TRBJ1-5; D remains unclear. The CDR3 loop spans 14 amino acids. Germline CDR1 and CDR2: GTSNPN and SVGIG (reference sequence). V gave up 2 bases and J gave up 5 bases, with 13 bases separating them. The CDR3 DNA sequence: TGTGCCTGGAGTAGGGCGGCAGGTTATCAGCCCCAGCATTTT. Its protein product is CAWSRAAGYQPQHF.

The J gene is TRBJ2-5, the V gene TRBV7-2, with a tentative D call TRBD2 (5 bases). From germline, CDR1 is SGHTA and CDR2 FQGNSA. The CDR3 contains 12 residues. V was pared by 1 base and J by 10 bases, with 10 bases between. The CDR3 DNA sequence: TGTGCCAGCAGCTTAGATGTCGGGGTCCAGTACTTC. Protein product: CASSLDVGVQYF. Variable domain in full (rest from reference TRBV7-2 and TRBJ2-5): GAGVSQSPSNKVTEKGKDVELRCDPISGHTALYWYRQSLGQGLEFLIYFQGNSAPDKSGLPSDRFSAERTGGSVSTLTIQRTQQEDSAVYLCASSLDVGVQYFGPGTRLLVL.

This clone was picked up a small number of times. The gene calls are TRBV5-1 and TRBJ2-3; D remains ambiguous. CDR1 and CDR2 (germline): SGHRS, YFSETQ. The V and J ends lost 1 base and 2 bases respectively, with 11 bases between them. CDR3 length: 15 amino acids. The CDR3 DNA reads as TGCGCCAGCAGCTTGTCGCAGACAAACACAGATACGCAGTATTTT. Encoded protein: CASSLSQTNTDTQYF.

DNA for the CDR3: TGTGCCAGCAGCGGACCCGGGACACCTAGTAATCAGCCCCAGCATTTT. Protein: CASSGPGTPSNQPQHF. The chain is built from TRBV28 and TRBJ1-5, with D perhaps matching TRBD1 (6 bases). Between the trimmed V and J ends, which lost 6 bases and 4 bases, there was a span of 19 bases. The germline V gene has CDR1 MDHEN and CDR2 SYDVKM. The CDR3 runs to 16 residues. Combining the CDR3 with reference TRBV28 and TRBJ1-5 gives the whole variable domain DVKVTQSSRYLVKRTGEKVFLECVQDMDHENMFWYRQDPGLGLRLIYFSYDVKMKEKGDIPEGYSVSREKKERFSLILESASTNQTSMYLCASSGPGTPSNQPQHFGDGTRLSIL.

This clone showed up just a few times. The chain employs TRBV7-6 and TRBJ2-1; the D gene is possibly TRBD2 (6 bases). Trimming left V 5 bases short and J 8 bases short, with 22 bases between. The CDR3 covers 16 residues. In germline, CDR1 is SGHVS, CDR2 FNYEAQ. This CDR3 reads CASSLSAGPNGDEQFF. The CDR3 region has the DNA TGTGCCAGCAGCCTATCCGCGGGACCTAACGGCGATGAGCAGTTCTTC.

The chain joins TRBV5-4 to TRBJ2-3, with 10 bases identical to TRBD2. Germline CDR1 reads SGHNT; CDR2 reads YYREEE (reference sequence). There are 15 residues in the CDR3. The V and J ends lost 0 bases and 6 bases, in that order; junction bases with no gene match: 4. The CDR3: CASSLGLAGADTQYF. CDR3 sequence (DNA): TGTGCCAGCAGCTTGGGTCTAGCGGGAGCGGATACGCAGTATTTT.

CDR3 coding DNA: TGTGCCAGCAGCTTAGGAGCGGGGGCTCTTATCGATTCACCCCTCCACTTT. It specifies CASSLGAGALIDSPLHF. The V call is TRBV7-9, the J call TRBJ1-6; tentatively, D is TRBD1 (6 bases). The germline V gene encodes CDR1 SEHNR and CDR2 FQNEAQ (reference sequence). Trimming removed 1 base from V and 8 bases from J, with 18 bases in between. The CDR3 contains 17 residues.

The chain carries TRBV7-9 and TRBJ2-2, with 8 bases aligning to TRBD2. This CDR3 is 16 amino acids long. CDR1 and CDR2 from the germline V gene are SEHNR and FQNEAQ (reference sequence). V was clipped by 7 bases and J by 5 bases; unmatched bases: 12. The CDR3, as DNA: TGTGCCAGCACCAAAACAGCGGGAGTGGGAACCGGGGAGCTGTTTTTT. Its translation is CASTKTAGVGTGELFF.

J is TRBJ2-1 and V is TRBV7-2; 8 nucleotides line up with TRBD1. V shed 5 bases, J shed 6 bases, and the junction held 9 bases outside the gene matches. The CDR3 is made up of 15 amino acids. CDR1 is SGHTA, CDR2 FQGNSA, per germline. The CDR3 protein is CASSPPGGHSNEQFF. The CDR3 region has the DNA TGTGCCAGCAGCCCTCCAGGGGGCCACTCCAATGAGCAGTTCTTC.